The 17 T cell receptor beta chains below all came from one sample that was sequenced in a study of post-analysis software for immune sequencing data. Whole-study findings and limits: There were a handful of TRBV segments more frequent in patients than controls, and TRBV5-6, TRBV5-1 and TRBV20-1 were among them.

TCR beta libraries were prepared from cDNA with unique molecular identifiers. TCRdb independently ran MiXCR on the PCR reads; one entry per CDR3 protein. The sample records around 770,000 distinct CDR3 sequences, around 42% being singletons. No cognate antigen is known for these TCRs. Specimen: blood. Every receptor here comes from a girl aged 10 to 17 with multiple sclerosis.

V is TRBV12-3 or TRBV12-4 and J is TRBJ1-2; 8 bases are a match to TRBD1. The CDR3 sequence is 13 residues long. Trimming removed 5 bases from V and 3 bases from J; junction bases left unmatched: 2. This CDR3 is CASSPGGYYGYTF. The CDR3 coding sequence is TGTGCCAGCAGTCCAGGGGGCTACTATGGCTACACCTTC.

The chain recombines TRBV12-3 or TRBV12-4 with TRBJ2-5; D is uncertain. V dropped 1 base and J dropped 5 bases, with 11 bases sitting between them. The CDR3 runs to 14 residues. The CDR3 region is CASSLGTGRETQYF. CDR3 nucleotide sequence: TGTGCCAGCAGTTTAGGGACGGGTCGTGAGACCCAGTACTTC.

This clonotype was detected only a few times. For the CDR3, the DNA is TGTGCCAGCAGGCCTTCCACCGGGGAGCTGTTTTTT. As protein: CASRPSTGELFF. The chain is built from TRBV12-3 or TRBV12-4 and TRBJ2-2; D ambiguous. CDR3 length equals 12 residues. The germline V and J ends were trimmed by 6 bases and 4 bases, with 6 bases remaining between them.

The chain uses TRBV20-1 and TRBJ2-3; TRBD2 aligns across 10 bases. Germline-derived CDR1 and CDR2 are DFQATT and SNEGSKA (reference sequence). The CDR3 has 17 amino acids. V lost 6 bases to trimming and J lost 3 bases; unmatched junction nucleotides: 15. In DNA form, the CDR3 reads TGCAGTGCGGAGTGGGCTAGCGGGAGTCGTTCGACAGATACGCAGTATTTT. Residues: CSAEWASGSRSTDTQYF.

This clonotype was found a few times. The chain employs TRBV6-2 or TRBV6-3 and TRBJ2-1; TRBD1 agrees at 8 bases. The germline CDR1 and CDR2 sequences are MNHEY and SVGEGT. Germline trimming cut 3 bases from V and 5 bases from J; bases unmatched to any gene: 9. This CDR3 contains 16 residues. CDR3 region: CASSYWSGTGHNEQFF. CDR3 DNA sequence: TGTGCCAGCAGTTATTGGTCCGGGACAGGTCACAATGAGCAGTTCTTC.

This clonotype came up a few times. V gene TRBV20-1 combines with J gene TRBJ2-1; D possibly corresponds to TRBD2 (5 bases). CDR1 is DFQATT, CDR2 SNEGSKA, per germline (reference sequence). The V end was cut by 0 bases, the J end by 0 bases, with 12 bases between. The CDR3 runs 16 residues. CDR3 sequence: CSARDLPRGSYNEQFF. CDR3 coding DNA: TGCAGTGCTAGAGATCTGCCCCGGGGCTCCTACAATGAGCAGTTCTTC.

The CDR3 DNA reads TGTGCCAGCACCAGGAGGACAGTGAACACTGAAGCTTTCTTT. Protein sequence: CASTRRTVNTEAFF. The rearrangement links TRBV28 to TRBJ1-1, with D possibly being TRBD1 (6 bases). Trimming shortened V by 7 bases and J by 0 bases, and 12 bases separated the two germline ends. CDR1 MDHEN and CDR2 SYDVKM come from the germline V gene. CDR3 length equals 14 residues.

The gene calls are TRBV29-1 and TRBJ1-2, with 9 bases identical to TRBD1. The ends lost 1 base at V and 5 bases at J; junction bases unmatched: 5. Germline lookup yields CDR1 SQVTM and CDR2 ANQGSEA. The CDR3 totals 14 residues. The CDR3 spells CSVEVAGTGYGYTF. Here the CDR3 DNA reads TGCAGCGTTGAAGTGGCTGGGACAGGGTATGGCTACACCTTC.

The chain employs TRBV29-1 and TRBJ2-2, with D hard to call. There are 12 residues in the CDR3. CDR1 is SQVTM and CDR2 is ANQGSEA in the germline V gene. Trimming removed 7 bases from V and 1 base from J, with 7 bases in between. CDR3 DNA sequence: TGCAGCGGGATACGGAACACCGGGGAGCTGTTTTTT. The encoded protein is CSGIRNTGELFF.

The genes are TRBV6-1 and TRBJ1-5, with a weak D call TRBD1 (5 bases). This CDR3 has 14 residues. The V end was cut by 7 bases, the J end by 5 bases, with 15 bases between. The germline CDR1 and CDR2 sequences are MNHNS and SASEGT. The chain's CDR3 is CASISGPRHQPQHF. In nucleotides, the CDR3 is TGTGCCAGCATCTCGGGACCACGGCATCAGCCCCAGCATTTT.

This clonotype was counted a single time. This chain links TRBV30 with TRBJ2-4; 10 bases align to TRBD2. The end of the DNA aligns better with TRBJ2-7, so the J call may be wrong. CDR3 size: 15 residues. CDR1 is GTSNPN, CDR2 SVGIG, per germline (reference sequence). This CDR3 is CAWSAASGSFYEQYF. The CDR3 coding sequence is TGTGCCTGGAGTGCAGCTAGCGGGAGTTTTTACGAGCAGTACTTC.

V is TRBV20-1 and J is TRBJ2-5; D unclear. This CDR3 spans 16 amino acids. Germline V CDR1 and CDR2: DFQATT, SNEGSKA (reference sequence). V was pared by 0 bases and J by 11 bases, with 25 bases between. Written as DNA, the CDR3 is TGCAGTGCTAGAGATGGTTTGGTGACGGAATACAATGAGCAGTACTTC. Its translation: CSARDGLVTEYNEQYF.

CDR3 loop: CASSFLHLPVRTDTQYF. The CDR3, as DNA: TGTGCCAGCAGTTTCCTCCACCTGCCAGTTAGAACAGATACGCAGTATTTT. The chain combines TRBV12-3 or TRBV12-4 with TRBJ2-3; no definite D call. Deletions cut 3 bases from V and 3 bases from J, with 19 bases between. The CDR3 totals 17 residues.

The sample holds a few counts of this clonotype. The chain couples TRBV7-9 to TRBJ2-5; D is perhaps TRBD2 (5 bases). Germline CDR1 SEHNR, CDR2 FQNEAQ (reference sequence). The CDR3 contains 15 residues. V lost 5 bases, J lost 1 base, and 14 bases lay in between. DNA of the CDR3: TGTGCCAGCAGCCTGAGCGGCAGCCCCCAAGAGACCCAGTACTTC. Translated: CASSLSGSPQETQYF.

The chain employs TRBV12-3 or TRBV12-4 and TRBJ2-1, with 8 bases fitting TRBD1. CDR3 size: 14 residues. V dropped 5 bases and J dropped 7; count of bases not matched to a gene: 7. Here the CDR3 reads CASSAEDRANEQFF. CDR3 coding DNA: TGTGCCAGCAGTGCCGAGGACAGGGCTAATGAGCAGTTCTTC.

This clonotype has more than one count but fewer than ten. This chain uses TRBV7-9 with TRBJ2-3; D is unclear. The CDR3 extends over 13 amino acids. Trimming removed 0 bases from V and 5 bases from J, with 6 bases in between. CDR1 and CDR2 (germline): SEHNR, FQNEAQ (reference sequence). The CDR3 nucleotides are TGTGCCAGCAGCTTAGCTGTCAGAGATACGCAGTATTTT. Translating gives CASSLAVRDTQYF.

The CDR3 coding sequence is TGTGCCAGCAGTCGATGGACTGTTAGCTCCTACGAGCAGTACTTC. This sequence encodes CASSRWTVSSYEQYF. This chain connects TRBV12-3 or TRBV12-4 to TRBJ2-7; tentatively, D is TRBD2 (5 bases). V lost 5 bases and J lost 0, with 14 bases in between. CDR3 length: 15 amino acids.